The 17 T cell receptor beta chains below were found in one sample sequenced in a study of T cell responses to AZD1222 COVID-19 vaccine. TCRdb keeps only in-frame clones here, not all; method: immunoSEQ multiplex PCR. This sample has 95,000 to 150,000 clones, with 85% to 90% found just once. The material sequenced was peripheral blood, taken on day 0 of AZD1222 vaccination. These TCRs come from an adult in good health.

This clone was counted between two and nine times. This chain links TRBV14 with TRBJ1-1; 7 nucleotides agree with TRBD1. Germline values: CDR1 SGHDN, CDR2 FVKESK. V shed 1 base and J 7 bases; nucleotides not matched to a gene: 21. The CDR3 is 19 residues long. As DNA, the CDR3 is TGTGCCAGCAGCCAAGGGGGCTGGAGAACAGGGGCGTCGCGGGATGAAGCTTTCTTT. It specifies CASSQGGWRTGASRDEAFF.

The CDR3 region is CSVRRTSNYGYTF. As DNA, the CDR3 is TGCAGCGTCCGACGGACTTCTAACTATGGCTACACCTTC. The J gene is TRBJ1-2, the V gene TRBV29-1; D ambiguous. Germline CDR1 SQVTM, CDR2 ANQGSEA. CDR3 length: 13 residues. Between the trimmed V and J ends, which lost 6 bases and 0 bases, there was a span of 11 bases.

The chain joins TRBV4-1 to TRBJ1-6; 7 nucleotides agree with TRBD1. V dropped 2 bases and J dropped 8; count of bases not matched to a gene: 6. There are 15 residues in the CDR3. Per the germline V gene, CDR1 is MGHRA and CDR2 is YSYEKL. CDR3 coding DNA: TGCGCCAGCAGCCAACCCGACAGGGACTATTCACCCCTCCACTTT. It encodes CASSQPDRDYSPLHF.

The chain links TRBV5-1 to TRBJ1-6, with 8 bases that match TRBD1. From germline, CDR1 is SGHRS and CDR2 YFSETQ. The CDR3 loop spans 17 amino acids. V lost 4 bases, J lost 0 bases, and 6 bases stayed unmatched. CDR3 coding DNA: TGCGCCAGCAGCATTAACAGGGGGAGCTCCTATAATTCACCCCTCCACTTT. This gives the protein CASSINRGSSYNSPLHF. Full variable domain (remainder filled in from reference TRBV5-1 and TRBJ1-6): KAGVTQTPRYLIKTRGQQVTLSCSPISGHRSVSWYQQTPGQGLQFLFEYFSETQRNKGNFPGRFSGRQFSNSRSEMNVSTLELGDSALYLCASSINRGSSYNSPLHFGNGTRLTVT.

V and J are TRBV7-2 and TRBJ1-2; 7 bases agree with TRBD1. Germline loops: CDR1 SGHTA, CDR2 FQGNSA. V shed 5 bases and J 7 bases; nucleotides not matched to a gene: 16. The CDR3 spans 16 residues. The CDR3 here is CASSPQTGSLEGGYTF. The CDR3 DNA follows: TGTGCCAGCAGCCCCCAGACAGGGAGTCTCGAGGGTGGCTACACCTTC.

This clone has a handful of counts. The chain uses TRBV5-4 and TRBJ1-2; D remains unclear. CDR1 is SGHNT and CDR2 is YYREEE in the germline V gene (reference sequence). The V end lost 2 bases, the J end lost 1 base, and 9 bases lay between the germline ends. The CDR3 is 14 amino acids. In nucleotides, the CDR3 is TGTGCCAGCAGCTTACAGTCTAATAACTATGGCTACACCTTC. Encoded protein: CASSLQSNNYGYTF. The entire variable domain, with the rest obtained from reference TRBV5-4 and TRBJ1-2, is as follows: ETGVTQSPTHLIKTRGQQVTLRCSSQSGHNTVSWYQQALGQGPQFIFQYYREEENGRGNFPPRFSGLQFPNYSSELNVNALELDDSALYLCASSLQSNNYGYTFGSGTRLTVV.

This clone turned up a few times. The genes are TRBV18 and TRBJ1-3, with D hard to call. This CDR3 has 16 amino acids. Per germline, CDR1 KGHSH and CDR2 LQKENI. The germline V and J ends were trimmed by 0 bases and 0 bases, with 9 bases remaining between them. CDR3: CASSPPRQFSGNTIYF. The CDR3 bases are TGTGCCAGCTCACCACCGAGGCAGTTCTCTGGAAACACCATATATTTT.

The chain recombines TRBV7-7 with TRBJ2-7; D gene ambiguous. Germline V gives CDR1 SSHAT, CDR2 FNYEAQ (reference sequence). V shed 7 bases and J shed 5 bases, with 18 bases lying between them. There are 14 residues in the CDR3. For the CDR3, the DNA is TGTGCCAGCATCCCGCCCGGCCGAAACGACGAGCAGTACTTC. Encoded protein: CASIPPGRNDEQYF.

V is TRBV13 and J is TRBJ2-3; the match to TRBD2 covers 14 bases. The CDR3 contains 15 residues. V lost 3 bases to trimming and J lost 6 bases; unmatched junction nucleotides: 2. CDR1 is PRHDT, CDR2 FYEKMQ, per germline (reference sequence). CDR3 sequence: CASSLTSGGADTQYF. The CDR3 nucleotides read TGTGCCAGCAGCTTGACTAGCGGGGGGGCTGATACGCAGTATTTT.

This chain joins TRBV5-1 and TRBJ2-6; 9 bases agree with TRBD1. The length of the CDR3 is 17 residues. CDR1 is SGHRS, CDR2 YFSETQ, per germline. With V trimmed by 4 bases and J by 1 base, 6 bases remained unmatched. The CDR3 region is CASSQGQGLSGANVLTF. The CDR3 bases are TGCGCCAGCAGCCAGGGACAGGGTTTGTCTGGGGCCAACGTCCTGACTTTC.

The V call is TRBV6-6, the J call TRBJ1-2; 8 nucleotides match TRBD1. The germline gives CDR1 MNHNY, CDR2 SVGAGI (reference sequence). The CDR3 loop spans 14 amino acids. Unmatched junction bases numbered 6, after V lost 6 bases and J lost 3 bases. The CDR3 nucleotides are TGTGCCAGCAGACCAGGGGGCGCTGACTATGGCTACACCTTC. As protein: CASRPGGADYGYTF.

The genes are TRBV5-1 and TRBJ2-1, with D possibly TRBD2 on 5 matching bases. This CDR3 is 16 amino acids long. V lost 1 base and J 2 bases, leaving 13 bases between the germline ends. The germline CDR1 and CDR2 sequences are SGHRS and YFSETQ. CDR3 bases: TGCGCCAGCAGCTTGCGAACGGGGTCAACCTACAATGAGCAGTTCTTC. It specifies CASSLRTGSTYNEQFF. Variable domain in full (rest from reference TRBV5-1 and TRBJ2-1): KAGVTQTPRYLIKTRGQQVTLSCSPISGHRSVSWYQQTPGQGLQFLFEYFSETQRNKGNFPGRFSGRQFSNSRSEMNVSTLELGDSALYLCASSLRTGSTYNEQFFGPGTRLTVL.

The CDR3 spells CASQRGQNTEAFF. CDR3 nucleotides: TGTGCCAGCCAGAGGGGACAGAACACTGAAGCTTTCTTT. The chain carries TRBV25-1 and TRBJ1-1; TRBD1 is a possible D gene (6 bases). The germline V gene encodes CDR1 MGHDK and CDR2 SYGVNS. Trimming cost V 8 bases and J 1 base, with 11 bases left between them. The CDR3 has 13 amino acids.

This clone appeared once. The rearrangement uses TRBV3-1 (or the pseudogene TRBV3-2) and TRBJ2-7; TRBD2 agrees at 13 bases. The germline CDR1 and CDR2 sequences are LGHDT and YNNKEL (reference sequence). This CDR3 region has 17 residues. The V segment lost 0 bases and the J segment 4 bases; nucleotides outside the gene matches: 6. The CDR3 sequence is CASSQELGLAGMYEQYF. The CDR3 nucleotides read TGTGCCAGCAGCCAAGAGTTGGGACTAGCGGGGATGTACGAGCAGTACTTC.

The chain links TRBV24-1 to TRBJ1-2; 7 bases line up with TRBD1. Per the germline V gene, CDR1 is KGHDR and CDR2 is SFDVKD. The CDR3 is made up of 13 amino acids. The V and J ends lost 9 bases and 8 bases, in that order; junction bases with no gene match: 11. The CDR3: CATFQGDAEGYTF. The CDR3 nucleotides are TGTGCCACCTTTCAGGGGGATGCGGAAGGCTACACCTTC.

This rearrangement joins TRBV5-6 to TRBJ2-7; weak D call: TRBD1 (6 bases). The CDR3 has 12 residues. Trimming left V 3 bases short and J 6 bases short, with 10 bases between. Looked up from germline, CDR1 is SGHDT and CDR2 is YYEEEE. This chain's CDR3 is CASSYGTIEQYF. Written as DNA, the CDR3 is TGTGCCAGCAGCTATGGGACAATCGAGCAGTACTTC.

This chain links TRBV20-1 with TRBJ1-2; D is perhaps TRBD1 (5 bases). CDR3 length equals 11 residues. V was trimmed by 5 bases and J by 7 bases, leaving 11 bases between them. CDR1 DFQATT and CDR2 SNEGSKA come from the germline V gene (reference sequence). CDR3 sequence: CSAGAVGGYTF. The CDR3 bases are TGCAGTGCTGGGGCGGTTGGTGGCTACACCTTC.